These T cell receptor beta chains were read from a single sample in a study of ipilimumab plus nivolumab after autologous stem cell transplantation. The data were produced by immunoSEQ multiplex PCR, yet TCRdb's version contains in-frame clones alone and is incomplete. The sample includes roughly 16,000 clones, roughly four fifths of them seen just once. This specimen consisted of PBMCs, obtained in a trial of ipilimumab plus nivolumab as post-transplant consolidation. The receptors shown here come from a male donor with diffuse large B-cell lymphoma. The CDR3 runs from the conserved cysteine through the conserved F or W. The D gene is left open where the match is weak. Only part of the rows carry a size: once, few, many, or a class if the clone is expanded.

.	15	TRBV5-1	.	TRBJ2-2	TGCGCCAGCAGCTTGGCACTTCGAAACACCGGGGAGCTGTTTTTT	CASSLALRNTGELFF
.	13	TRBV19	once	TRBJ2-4	TGTGCCAGTAGTAATGTGGAGGGGAGCATTCAGTACTTC	CASSNVEGSIQYF
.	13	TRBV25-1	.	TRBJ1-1	TGTGCCAGCACCCCCCGGTGGTTCACTGAAGCTTTCTTT	CASTPRWFTEAFF
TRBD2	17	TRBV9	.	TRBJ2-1	TGTGCCAGCAGCGTAGTGGGGAGGAGCGGGGGTGGGAATGAGCAGTTCTTC	CASSVVGRSGGGNEQFF
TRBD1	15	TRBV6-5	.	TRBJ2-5	TGTGCCAGCAGTACTAACACCAGGGGGCGAGAGACCCAGTACTTC	CASSTNTRGRETQYF
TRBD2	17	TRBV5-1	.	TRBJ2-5	TGCGCCAGCAGCTTTCCTCCGGGACTAGCGGGGAAAGAGACCCAGTACTTC	CASSFPPGLAGKETQYF
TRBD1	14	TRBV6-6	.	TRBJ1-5	TGTGCCAGCAGTACAGGGGGAGGCAATCAGCCCCAGCATTTT	CASSTGGGNQPQHF
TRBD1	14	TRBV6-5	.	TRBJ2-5	TGTGCCAGCAGAAAAGACAGGGAAAGGGAGACCCAGTACTTC	CASRKDRERETQYF
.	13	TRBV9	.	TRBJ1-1	TGTGCCAGCAGCGAGGGCCCGAACACTGAAGCTTTCTTT	CASSEGPNTEAFF
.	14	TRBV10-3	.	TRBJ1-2	TGTGCCATCAGCGAGACAGAGTTTAACTATGGCTACACCTTC	CAISETEFNYGYTF
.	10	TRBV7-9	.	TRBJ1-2	TGTGCCAGCAGCGCGAAAGGCTACACCTTC	CASSAKGYTF